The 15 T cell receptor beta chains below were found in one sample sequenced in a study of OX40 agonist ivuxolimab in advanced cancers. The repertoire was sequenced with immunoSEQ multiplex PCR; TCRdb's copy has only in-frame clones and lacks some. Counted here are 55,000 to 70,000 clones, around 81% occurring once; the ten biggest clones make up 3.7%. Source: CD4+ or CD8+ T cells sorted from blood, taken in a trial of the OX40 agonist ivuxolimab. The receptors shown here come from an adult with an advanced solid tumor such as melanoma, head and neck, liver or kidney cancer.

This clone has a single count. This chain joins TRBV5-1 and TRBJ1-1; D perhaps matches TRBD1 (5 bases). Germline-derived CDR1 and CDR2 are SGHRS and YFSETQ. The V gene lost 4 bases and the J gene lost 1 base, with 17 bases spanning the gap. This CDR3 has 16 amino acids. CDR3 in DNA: TGCGCCAGCAGCGAGCTTACCGGGACGGCGAACACTGAAGCTTTCTTT. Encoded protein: CASSELTGTANTEAFF. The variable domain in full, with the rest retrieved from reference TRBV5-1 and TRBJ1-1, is KAGVTQTPRYLIKTRGQQVTLSCSPISGHRSVSWYQQTPGQGLQFLFEYFSETQRNKGNFPGRFSGRQFSNSRSEMNVSTLELGDSALYLCASSELTGTANTEAFFGQGTRLTVV.

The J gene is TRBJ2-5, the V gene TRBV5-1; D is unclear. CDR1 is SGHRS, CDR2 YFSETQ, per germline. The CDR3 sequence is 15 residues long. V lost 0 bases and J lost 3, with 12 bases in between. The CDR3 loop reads CASSLDHRSEETQYF. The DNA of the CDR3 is TGCGCCAGCAGCTTGGACCACAGAAGCGAAGAGACCCAGTACTTC.

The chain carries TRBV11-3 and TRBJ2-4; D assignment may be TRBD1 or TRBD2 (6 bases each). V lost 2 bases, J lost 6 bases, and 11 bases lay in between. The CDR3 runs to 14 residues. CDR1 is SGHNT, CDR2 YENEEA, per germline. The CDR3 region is CASSLSGAPNIQYF. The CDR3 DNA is TGTGCCAGCAGCTTATCGGGGGCACCAAACATTCAGTACTTC. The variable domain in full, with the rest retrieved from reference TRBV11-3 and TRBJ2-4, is EAGVVQSPRYKIIEKKQPVAFWCNPISGHNTLYWYLQNLGQGPELLIRYENEEAVDDSQLPKDRFSAERLKGVDSTLKIQPAELGDSAVYLCASSLSGAPNIQYFGAGTRLSVL.

The CDR3 reads CASTPGGGSNQPQHF. The DNA of the CDR3 is TGTGCCAGCACCCCAGGGGGCGGGAGCAATCAGCCCCAGCATTTT. This chain links TRBV2 with TRBJ1-5; 8 positions agree with TRBD1. V shed 7 bases and J 1 base; nucleotides not matched to a gene: 6. CDR1 is SNHLY, CDR2 FYNNEI, per germline. The CDR3 is 15 residues long.

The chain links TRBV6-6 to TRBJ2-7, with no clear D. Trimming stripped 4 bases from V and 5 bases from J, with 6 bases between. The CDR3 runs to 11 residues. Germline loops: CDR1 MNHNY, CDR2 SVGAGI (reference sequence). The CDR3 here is CASSSPDEQYF. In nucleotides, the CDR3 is TGTGCCAGCAGTTCCCCGGACGAGCAGTACTTC.

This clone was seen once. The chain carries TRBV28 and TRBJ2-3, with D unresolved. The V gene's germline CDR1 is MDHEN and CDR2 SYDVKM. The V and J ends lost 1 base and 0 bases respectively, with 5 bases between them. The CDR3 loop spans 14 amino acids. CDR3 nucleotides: TGTGCCAGCAGTTTATTAGTAAGCACAGATACGCAGTATTTT. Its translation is CASSLLVSTDTQYF.

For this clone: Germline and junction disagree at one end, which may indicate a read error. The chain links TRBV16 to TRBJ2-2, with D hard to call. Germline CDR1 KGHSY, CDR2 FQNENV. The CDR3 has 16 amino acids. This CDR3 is CASSQFMAVNTRELFF. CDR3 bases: TGTGCCAGCAGCCAATTTATGGCGGTCAACACCAGGGAGCTGTTTTTT.

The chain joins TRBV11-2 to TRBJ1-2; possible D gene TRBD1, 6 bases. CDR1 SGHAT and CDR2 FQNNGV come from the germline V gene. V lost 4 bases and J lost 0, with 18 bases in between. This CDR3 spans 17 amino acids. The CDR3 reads CASSSQRRDTTNYGYTF. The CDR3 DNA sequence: TGTGCCAGCAGCTCTCAGAGGCGGGACACCACTAACTATGGCTACACCTTC. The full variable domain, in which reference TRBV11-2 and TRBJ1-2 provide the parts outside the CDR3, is EAGVAQSPRYKIIEKRQSVAFWCNPISGHATLYWYQQILGQGPKLLIQFQNNGVVDDSQLPKDRFSAERLKGVDSTLKIQPAKLEDSAVYLCASSSQRRDTTNYGYTFGSGTRLTVV.

The CDR3 sequence: CASRFGYNEQFF. Here the CDR3 DNA reads TGTGCCAGCAGATTTGGTTACAATGAGCAGTTCTTC. This chain uses TRBV5-5 with TRBJ2-1; D call uncertain. Germline assignment: CDR1 SGHKS and CDR2 YYEKEE (reference sequence). This CDR3 is built from 12 residues. V dropped 5 bases and J dropped 4 bases, with 7 bases sitting between them.

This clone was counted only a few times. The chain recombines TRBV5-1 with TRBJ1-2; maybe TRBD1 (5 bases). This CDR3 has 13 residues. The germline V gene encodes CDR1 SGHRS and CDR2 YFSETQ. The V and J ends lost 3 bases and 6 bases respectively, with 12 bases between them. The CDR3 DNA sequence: TGCGCCAGCAGCTCCGTCAGGGAGGATGGCTACACCTTC. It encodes CASSSVREDGYTF.

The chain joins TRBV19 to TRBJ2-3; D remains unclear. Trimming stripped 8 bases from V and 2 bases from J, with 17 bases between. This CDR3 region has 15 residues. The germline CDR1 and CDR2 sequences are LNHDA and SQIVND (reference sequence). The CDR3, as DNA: TGTGCCAGTGCGACCGTGGGCGGTTCCACAGATACGCAGTATTTT. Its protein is CASATVGGSTDTQYF.

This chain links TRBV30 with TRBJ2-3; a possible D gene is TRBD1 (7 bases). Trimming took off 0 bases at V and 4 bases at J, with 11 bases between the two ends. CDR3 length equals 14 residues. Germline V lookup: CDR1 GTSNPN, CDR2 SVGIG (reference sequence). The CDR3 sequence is CAWSVVRGADTQYF. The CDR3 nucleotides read TGTGCCTGGAGTGTAGTCAGGGGGGCAGATACGCAGTATTTT.

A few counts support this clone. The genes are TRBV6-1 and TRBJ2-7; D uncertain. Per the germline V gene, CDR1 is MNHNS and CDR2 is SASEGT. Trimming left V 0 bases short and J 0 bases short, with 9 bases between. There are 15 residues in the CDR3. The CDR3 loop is CASSEARHSSYEQYF. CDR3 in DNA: TGTGCCAGCAGTGAAGCAAGACACAGCTCCTACGAGCAGTACTTC.

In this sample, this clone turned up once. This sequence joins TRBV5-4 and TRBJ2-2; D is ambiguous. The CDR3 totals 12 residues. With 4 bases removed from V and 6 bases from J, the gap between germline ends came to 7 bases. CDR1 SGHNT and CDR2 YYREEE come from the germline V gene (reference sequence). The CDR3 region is CASSPLSGELFF. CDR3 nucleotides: TGTGCCAGCAGCCCTCTATCCGGGGAGCTGTTTTTT.

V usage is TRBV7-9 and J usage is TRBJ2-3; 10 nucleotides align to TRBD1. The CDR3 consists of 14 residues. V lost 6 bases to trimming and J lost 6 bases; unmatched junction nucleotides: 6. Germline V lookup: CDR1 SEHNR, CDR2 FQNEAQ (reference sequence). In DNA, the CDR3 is TGTGCCAGCAGAACCGGGACAGGGGCGGATACGCAGTATTTT. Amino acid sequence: CASRTGTGADTQYF.